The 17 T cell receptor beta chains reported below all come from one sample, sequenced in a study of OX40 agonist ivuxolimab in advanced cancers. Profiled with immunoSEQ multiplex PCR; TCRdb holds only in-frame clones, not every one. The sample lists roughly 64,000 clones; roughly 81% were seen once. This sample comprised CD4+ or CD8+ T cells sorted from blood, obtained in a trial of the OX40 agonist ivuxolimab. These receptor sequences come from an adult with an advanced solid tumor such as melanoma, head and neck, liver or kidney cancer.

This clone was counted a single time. The CDR3 sequence is CASKTVREGHEQYF. CDR3 coding DNA: TGTGCCAGCAAAACTGTACGGGAGGGGCACGAGCAGTACTTC. The rearrangement uses TRBV2 and TRBJ2-7; 8 nucleotides match TRBD2. Trimming cost V 7 bases and J 5 bases; bases outside gene matches: 10. In germline, CDR1 is SNHLY, CDR2 FYNNEI. The CDR3 covers 14 residues. Together with reference TRBV2 and TRBJ2-7, the CDR3 gives the full variable domain: EPEVTQTPSHQVTQMGQEVILRCVPISNHLYFYWYRQILGQKVEFLVSFYNNEISEKSEIFDDQFSVERPDGSNFTLKIRSTKLEDSAMYFCASKTVREGHEQYFGPGTRLTVT.

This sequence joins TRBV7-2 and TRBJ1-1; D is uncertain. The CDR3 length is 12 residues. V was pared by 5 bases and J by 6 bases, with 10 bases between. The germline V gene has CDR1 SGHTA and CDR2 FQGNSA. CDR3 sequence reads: CASSVMGSEAFF. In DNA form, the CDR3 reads TGTGCCAGCAGCGTCATGGGCTCTGAAGCTTTCTTT.

Written as DNA, the CDR3 is TGTGCCACCAGCAGAGATCTTAGGCTAGCGGGGGGTTCGGATACGCAGTATTTT. Translation: CATSRDLRLAGGSDTQYF. The rearrangement uses TRBV15 and TRBJ2-3; TRBD2 agrees at 11 bases. V shed 0 bases, J shed 6 bases, and the junction held 11 bases outside the gene matches. CDR3 size: 18 residues. Per germline, CDR1 LNHNV and CDR2 YYDKDF (reference sequence).

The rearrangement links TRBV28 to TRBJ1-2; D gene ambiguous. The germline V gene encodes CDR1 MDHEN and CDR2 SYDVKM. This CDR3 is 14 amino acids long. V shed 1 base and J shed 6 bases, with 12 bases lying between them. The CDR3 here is CASSLLDRLNGYTF. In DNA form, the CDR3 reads TGTGCCAGCAGTTTATTGGATCGCCTAAATGGCTACACCTTC.

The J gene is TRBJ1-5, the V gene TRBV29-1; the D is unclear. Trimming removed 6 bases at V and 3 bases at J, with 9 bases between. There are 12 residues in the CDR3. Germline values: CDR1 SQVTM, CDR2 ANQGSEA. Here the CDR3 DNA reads TGCAGCGTGGCTGACCTCAATCAGCCCCAGCATTTT. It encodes CSVADLNQPQHF. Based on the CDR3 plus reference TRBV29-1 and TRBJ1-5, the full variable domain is SAVISQKPSRDICQRGTSLTIQCQVDSQVTMMFWYRQQPGQSLTLIATANQGSEATYESGFVIDKFPISRPNLTFSTLTVSNMSPEDSSIYLCSVADLNQPQHFGDGTRLSIL.

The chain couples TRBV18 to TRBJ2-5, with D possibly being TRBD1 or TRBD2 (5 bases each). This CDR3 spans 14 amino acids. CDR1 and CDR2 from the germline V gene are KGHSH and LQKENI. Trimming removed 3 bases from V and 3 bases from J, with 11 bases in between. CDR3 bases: TGTGCCAGCTCACCGGGGGACGGCGAAGAGACCCAGTACTTC. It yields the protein CASSPGDGEETQYF.

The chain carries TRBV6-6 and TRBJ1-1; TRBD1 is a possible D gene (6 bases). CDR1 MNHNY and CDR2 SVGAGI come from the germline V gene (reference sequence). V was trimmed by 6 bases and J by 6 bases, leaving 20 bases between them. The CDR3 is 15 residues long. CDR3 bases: TGTGCCAGCAGCCTCGACGATGTAGGGGGATCTGAAGCTTTCTTT. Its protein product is CASSLDDVGGSEAFF.

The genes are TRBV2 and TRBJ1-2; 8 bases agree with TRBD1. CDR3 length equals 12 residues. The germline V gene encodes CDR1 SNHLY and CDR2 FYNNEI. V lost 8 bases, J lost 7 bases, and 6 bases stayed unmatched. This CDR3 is CASPTGDGGYTF. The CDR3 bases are TGTGCCAGCCCGACAGGGGACGGTGGCTACACCTTC.

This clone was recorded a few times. The CDR3 coding sequence is TGTGCCAGCAGTGCAGGACAGGGGGTTCAGCCCCAGCATTTT. Amino acids: CASSAGQGVQPQHF. The J gene is TRBJ1-5, the V gene TRBV6-6; 10 nucleotides align to TRBD1. The CDR3 has 14 amino acids. Germline values: CDR1 MNHNY, CDR2 SVGAGI (reference sequence). Losses at the gene ends were 5 bases for V and 6 bases for J; bases not matched to a gene: 4.

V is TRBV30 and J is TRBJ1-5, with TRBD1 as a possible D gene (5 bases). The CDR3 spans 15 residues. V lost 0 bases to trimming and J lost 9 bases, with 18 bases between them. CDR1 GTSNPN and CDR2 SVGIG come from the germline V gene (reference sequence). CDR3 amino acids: CAWSVGRTISGPQHF. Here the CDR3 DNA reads TGTGCCTGGAGTGTAGGCCGGACAATCAGTGGGCCCCAGCATTTT.

In DNA, the CDR3 is TGTGCCAGCAGCTTAGCAGATACGCAGTATTTT. Encoded protein: CASSLADTQYF. J is TRBJ2-3 and V is TRBV11-2; D gene uncertain. CDR1 is SGHAT, CDR2 FQNNGV, per germline. The CDR3 runs 11 residues. Trimming cost V 1 base and J 4 bases, with 0 bases left between them.

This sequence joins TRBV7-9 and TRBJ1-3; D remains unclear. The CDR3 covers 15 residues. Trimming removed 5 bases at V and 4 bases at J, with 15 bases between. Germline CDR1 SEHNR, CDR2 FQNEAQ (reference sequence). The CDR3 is CASSTGLTSGNTIYF. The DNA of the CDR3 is TGTGCCAGCAGCACTGGACTTACGTCCGGAAACACCATATATTTT.

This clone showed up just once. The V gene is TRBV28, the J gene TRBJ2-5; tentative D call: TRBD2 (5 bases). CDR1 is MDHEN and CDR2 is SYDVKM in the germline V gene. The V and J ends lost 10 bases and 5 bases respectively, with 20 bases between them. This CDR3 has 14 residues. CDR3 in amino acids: CATHTRGPWETQYF. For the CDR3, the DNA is TGTGCCACCCATACTCGAGGGCCTTGGGAGACCCAGTACTTC.

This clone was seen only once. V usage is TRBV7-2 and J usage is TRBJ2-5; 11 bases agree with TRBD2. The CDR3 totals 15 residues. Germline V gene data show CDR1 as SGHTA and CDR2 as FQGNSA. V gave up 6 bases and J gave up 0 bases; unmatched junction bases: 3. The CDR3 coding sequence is TGTGCCAGCAGACGTAGCGGGAGGGACCAAGAGACCCAGTACTTC. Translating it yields CASRRSGRDQETQYF.

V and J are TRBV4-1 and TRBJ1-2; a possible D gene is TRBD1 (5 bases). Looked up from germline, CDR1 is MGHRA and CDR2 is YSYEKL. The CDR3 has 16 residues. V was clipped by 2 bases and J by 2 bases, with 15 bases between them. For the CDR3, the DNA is TGCGCCAGCAGCCAACCCCGGGCAGGGCCCAACTATGGCTACACCTTC. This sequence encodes CASSQPRAGPNYGYTF.

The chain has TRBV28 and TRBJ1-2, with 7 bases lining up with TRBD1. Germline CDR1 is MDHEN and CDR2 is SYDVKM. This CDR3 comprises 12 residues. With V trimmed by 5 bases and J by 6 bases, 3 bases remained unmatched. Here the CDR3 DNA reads TGTGCCAGCAGTGCTACAGGGGATGGCTACACCTTC. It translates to CASSATGDGYTF.

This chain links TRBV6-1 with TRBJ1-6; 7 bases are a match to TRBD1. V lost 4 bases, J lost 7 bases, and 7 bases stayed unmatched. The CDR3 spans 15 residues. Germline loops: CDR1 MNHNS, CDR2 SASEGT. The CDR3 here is CASSVARGMNSPLHF. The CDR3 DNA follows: TGTGCCAGCAGTGTGGCCAGGGGGATGAATTCACCCCTCCACTTT.